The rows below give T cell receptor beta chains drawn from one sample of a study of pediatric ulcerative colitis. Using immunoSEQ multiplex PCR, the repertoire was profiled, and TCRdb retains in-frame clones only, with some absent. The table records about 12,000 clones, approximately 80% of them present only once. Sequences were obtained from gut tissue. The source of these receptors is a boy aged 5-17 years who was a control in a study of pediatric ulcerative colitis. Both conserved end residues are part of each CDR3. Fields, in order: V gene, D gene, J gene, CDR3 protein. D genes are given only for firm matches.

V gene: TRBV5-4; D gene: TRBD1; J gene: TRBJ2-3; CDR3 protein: CASSEAGGMSTDTQYF
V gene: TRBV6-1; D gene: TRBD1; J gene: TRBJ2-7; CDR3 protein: CASSPRTGPYEQYF
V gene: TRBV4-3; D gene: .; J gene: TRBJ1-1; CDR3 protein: CASSPRRGRGETEAFF
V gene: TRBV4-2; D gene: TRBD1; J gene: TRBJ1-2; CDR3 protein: CASSQEDRGLGYTF
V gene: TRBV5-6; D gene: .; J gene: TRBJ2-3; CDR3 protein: CASSLALATDTQYF
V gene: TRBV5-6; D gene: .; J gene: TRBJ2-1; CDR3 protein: CASSSSPGLSYEQFF
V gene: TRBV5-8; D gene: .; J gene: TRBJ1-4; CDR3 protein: CASSLGPLGPEKLFF
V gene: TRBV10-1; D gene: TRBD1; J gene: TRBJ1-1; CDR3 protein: CASSDPSRQGMGTEAFF
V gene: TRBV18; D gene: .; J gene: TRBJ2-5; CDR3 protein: CASSPAAGDRETQYF
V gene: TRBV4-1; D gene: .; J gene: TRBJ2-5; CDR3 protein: CASSQASGWETQYF
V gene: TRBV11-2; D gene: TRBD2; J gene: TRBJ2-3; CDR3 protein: CASSRSGRTSGDTQYF
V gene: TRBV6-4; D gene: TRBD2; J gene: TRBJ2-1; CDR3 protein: CASTISGIHYNEQFF
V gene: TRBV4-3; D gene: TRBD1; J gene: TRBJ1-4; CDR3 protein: CASSNVPGQRNEKLFF
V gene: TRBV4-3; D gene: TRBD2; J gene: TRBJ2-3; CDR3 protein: CASSQGFGSGGNRDTQYF
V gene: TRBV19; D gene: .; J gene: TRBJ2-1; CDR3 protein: CASGWGERNNEQFF
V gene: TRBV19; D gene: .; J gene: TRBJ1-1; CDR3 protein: CASSIARPDRAYEAFF
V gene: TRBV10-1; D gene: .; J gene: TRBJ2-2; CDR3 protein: CASSESIIGELFF
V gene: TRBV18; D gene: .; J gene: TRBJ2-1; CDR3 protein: CASSEYDEQFF
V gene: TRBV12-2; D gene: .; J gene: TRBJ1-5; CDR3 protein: CASRPSPWDSQNQPQHF
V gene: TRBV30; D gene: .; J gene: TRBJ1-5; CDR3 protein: CAWSSGIGNQPQHF
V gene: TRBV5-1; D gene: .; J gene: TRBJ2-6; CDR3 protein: CASSFGPNSGANVLTF
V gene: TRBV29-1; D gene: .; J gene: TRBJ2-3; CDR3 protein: CSVLVSGGPTDTQYF
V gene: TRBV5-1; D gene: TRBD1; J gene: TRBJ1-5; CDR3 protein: CASSPGTGGSSNQPQHF
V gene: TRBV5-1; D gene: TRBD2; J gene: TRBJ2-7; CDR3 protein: CASSLGEVAGGHEQYF
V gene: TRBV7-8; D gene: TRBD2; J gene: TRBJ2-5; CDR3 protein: CASSLATGTSGIETQYF
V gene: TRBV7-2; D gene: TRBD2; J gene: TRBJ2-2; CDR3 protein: CASSRGLAGALGELFF
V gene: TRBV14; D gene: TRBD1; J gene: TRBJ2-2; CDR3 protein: CASSQDRIGTGELFF